The T cell receptor (beta chain) under discussion was sequenced for a study of regulatory T cells in long-lasting Graves disease. Notes on the study in general: Relative to newly diagnosed Graves' patients, persistent ones had lower TCR diversity.

This clonotype was found many times. Its antigen is currently unknown. Time point defined: persistent/refractory GD, antithyroid drugs over 5 years with positive TRAb. Generation of the TCR library employed RNA extracted from PBMCs. Assembly of TCR beta libraries relied on iRepertoire HTBI primers together with Arm-PCR of CDR3 regions. A single record per CDR3 protein comes from TCRdb applying MiXCR to the multiplex PCR reads. This table holds roughly 400,000 distinct CDR3 sequences, roughly a fifth found once. The V and J ends lost 5 bases and 4 bases respectively, with 18 bases between them. The CDR3 is 15 residues long. Germline CDR1 is SNHLY and CDR2 is FYNNEI.

The sequences come from peripheral blood mononuclear cells (PBMCs), collected when the disease was refractory, from a patient treated with antithyroid drugs. The chain employs TRBV2 and TRBJ2-7, with a possible D match to TRBD2 (5 bases). The receptor was isolated from a female donor with Graves disease. The CDR3 reads CASSSGVDDWYEQYF. The CDR3 DNA is TGTGCCAGCAGTTCCGGGGTCGACGATTGGTACGAGCAGTACTTC.